A selection of T cell receptor beta chains follows, all from one sample in a study of T cell repertoires in cytomegalovirus infection. TCRdb re-called the reads with MiXCR, one entry per CDR3 protein. This table has 350,000 to 550,000 distinct CDR3 sequences, approximately 30% appearing once. Sample: PBMCs. The receptors derive from a human donor in good health (CMV status not recorded). Some clones in this sample may be carry-over from other donors' samples. CDR3s include the opening cysteine and the closing phenylalanine or tryptophan. D genes are given only for firm matches. A clone size is listed for some rows: how often the clone was seen (once, few, many), or a class if it is expanded.

>TRBV7-6|many|TRBD2|TRBJ2-3
TGTGCCAGCAGCTTAGAGCTGAGGACCAAGCGGGGGGTGTTCACAGATACGCAGTATTTT
CASSLELRTKRGVFTDTQYF
>TRBV2|few|.|TRBJ1-1
TGTGCCAGCAGAGGGAGGACATACACTGAAGCTTTCTTT
CASRGRTYTEAFF
>TRBV12-3/TRBV12-4|.|.|TRBJ1-2
TGTGCCAGCAGTTCATACGAACAGGGCCCCTATGGCTACACCTTC
CASSSYEQGPYGYTF
>TRBV7-2|many|.|TRBJ1-2
TGTGCCAGCAGCTTAGGGGGGGCGCCGGGTTATGGCTACACCTTC
CASSLGGAPGYGYTF
>TRBV6-5|.|TRBD1|TRBJ2-7
TGTGCCAGCAGAGAAGTAGTAAGGGGGCTATACGAGCAGTACTTC
CASREVVRGLYEQYF
>TRBV25-1|few|.|TRBJ2-2
TGTGCCAGCAGTGAATATTTCATGGACACCGGGGAGCTGTTTTTT
CASSEYFMDTGELFF
>TRBV11-2|few|.|TRBJ1-3
TGTGCCAGCAGCTTAGTCAGGGCTGGAAACACCATATATTTT
CASSLVRAGNTIYF
>TRBV14|.|.|TRBJ2-7
TGTGCCAGCAGCCAAGTCCGAGGACCCTACGAGCAGTACTTC
CASSQVRGPYEQYF
>TRBV6-2/TRBV6-3|.|.|TRBJ2-1
TGTGCCAGCAGTTACAGGATCAGGGACGGGGGCGAGCAGTTCTTC
CASSYRIRDGGEQFF
>TRBV12-3/TRBV12-4|many|.|TRBJ1-1
TGTGCCAGCACCTATGGGGGGAGGACCACTGAAGCTTTCTTT
CASTYGGRTTEAFF
>TRBV25-1|.|.|TRBJ2-5
TGTGCCAGCAGTGAATCTGTGTTCCTCGGAGAGACCCAGTACTTC
CASSESVFLGETQYF
>TRBV27|.|.|TRBJ2-1
TGTGCCAGCAGTTTTGGCAGAGCCTTAAATGAGCAGCTCTTC
CASSFGRALNEQLF
>TRBV7-9|few|.|TRBJ1-4
TGTGCCAGCACCGTAAGCGGGAAGGAAAAACTGTTTTTT
CASTVSGKEKLFF
>TRBV7-6|.|.|TRBJ2-3
TGTGCCAGCAGCTTAGATCCGGGGGCACCTAGCACAGATACGAAGTATTTT
CASSLDPGAPSTDTKYF
>TRBV7-2|few|TRBD1|TRBJ1-6
TGTGCCAGCAGCTTAGCGTCGGGGACAGGGAGTTCACCCCTCCACTTT
CASSLASGTGSSPLHF
>TRBV10-2|.|TRBD1|TRBJ1-6
TGCGCCAGCAGTGAGGGGACAGCAACTAATTCACCCCTCCACTTT
CASSEGTATNSPLHF
>TRBV7-9|few|.|TRBJ2-5
TGTGCCAGCAGCTTAGTGGCCCGAACAGGGTACCAAGAGACCCAGTACTTC
CASSLVARTGYQETQYF
>TRBV4-3|.|.|TRBJ1-1
TGCGCCAGCAGCCAAGATACAGTCGGAATGAACACTGAAGCTTTCTTT
CASSQDTVGMNTEAFF
>TRBV7-2|many|TRBD2|TRBJ2-5
TGTGCCAGCAGCTTATTCTTTGCGGGGGGCGGTGAGACCCAGTACTTC
CASSLFFAGGGETQYF
>TRBV7-8|few|TRBD1|TRBJ2-7
TGTGCCAGCAGCTTACAAACCGGGACAGGGGCCAACGAGCAGTACTTC
CASSLQTGTGANEQYF
>TRBV6-1|.|.|TRBJ2-1
TGTGCCAGCAGTGCTTGGGATTACCGCAATGAGCAGTTCTTC
CASSAWDYRNEQFF
>TRBV7-9|.|.|TRBJ2-3
TGTGCCAGCAGCCCCCTGGGGGGTAGCACAGATACGCAGTATTTT
CASSPLGGSTDTQYF
>TRBV7-8|.|TRBD1|TRBJ2-4
TGTGCCAGCAGTTGGGGACAGGGGGGCTTACTAGCCAAAAACATTCAGTACTTC
CASSWGQGGLLAKNIQYF
>TRBV7-9|few|TRBD1|TRBJ2-1
TGTGCCAGCAGCGCGACAGGGGGCTACAATGAGCAGTTCTTC
CASSATGGYNEQFF
>TRBV25-1|many|TRBD1|TRBJ1-3
TGTGCCAGCAGTGCGAGGGGGCAGGACACCATATATTTT
CASSARGQDTIYF
>TRBV7-6|few|.|TRBJ1-1
TGTGCCAGCAGCTTAGCGACTGGTCCTCCCTCAGGGGAAGCTTTCTTT
CASSLATGPPSGEAFF
>TRBV7-6|.|.|TRBJ2-7
TGTGCCAGCAGCTTAGTGGTTAGTAGTGGGGAGCAGTACTTC
CASSLVVSSGEQYF
>TRBV12-5|few|.|TRBJ2-2
TGTGCTAGTGGTTTGGTGGGAAAGGACCTTCTGGGCACCGGGGAGCTGTTTTTT
CASGLVGKDLLGTGELFF
>TRBV11-3|.|.|TRBJ1-1
TGTGCCAGCAGCTTGAGCAGAGGAGGAGAAGCTTTTTTT
CASSLSRGGEAFF
>TRBV12-3/TRBV12-4|.|TRBD1|TRBJ1-5
TGTGCCAGCAGTTTAGACGGGACAGGCGCGAACCAGCCCCAGCATTTT
CASSLDGTGANQPQHF
>TRBV2|.|TRBD2|TRBJ2-5
TGTGCCACCGGCTTACTAGCGGAAGAGACCCAGTACTTC
CATGLLAEETQYF
>TRBV20-1|.|.|TRBJ2-1
TGCAGTGCTCCCGGGACATCCGGTGAGCAGTTCTTC
CSAPGTSGEQFF
>TRBV28|many|.|TRBJ2-3
TGTGCCAGCACCCCTAGGGAGCCGGGGAACCCCCCCACAGATACGCAGTATTTT
CASTPREPGNPPTDTQYF
>TRBV7-9|few|.|TRBJ2-5
TGTGCCAGCAGCTTAGTTGTCCTAAGCATCCAAGAGACCCAGTACTTC
CASSLVVLSIQETQYF
>TRBV2|.|TRBD1|TRBJ1-5
TGTGCCAGCAAAGATGGGACAGTCCCTAGCAATCAGCCCCAGCATTTT
CASKDGTVPSNQPQHF
>TRBV6-8|.|.|TRBJ1-1
TGTGCCAGCAGTTACTCGCCCCTCGCGGGAACGCCTAAAGCTTTCTTT
CASSYSPLAGTPKAFF
>TRBV7-2|many|TRBD1|TRBJ2-7
TGTGCCAGCAGCTTAGCCTGGACAGGGGGTATGTACGAGCAGTACTTC
CASSLAWTGGMYEQYF
>TRBV6-2/TRBV6-3|.|.|TRBJ1-5
TGTGCCAGCAGTTACTCGGTGGCACAGGTCCGCAGCAATCAGCCCCAGCATTTT
CASSYSVAQVRSNQPQHF
>TRBV2|few|.|TRBJ1-6
TGTGCCAGCAGTGAAGGGGGCTCCCTCCACTTT
CASSEGGSLHF
>TRBV6-2/TRBV6-3|few|TRBD2|TRBJ2-7
TGTGCCAGCAGTTACTCCAGCGGGGGTACCTACGAGCAGTACTTC
CASSYSSGGTYEQYF
>TRBV9|.|.|TRBJ1-4
TGTGCCAGCAGCGTAGACCGGCAGGGAGAAAAACTGTTTTTT
CASSVDRQGEKLFF
>TRBV29-1|few|.|TRBJ1-2
TGCAGCGCCGGAGGGGGGGCCGACTATGGCTACACCTTC
CSAGGGADYGYTF
>TRBV12-5|.|.|TRBJ2-2
TGTGCTAGTGGTTTGGTACCCACAGGGTCGTGGACCGGGGAGCTGTTTTTT
CASGLVPTGSWTGELFF
>TRBV7-2|.|.|TRBJ1-3
TGTGCCAGCGGGGCAGGGTCTGGACACACCCTATATTTT
CASGAGSGHTLYF
>TRBV6-5|.|.|TRBJ1-5
TGTGCCAGCAGTTACGAGGAGAATCAGCCCCAGCATTTT
CASSYEENQPQHF
>TRBV7-2|few|TRBD2|TRBJ2-3
TGTGCCAGCAGCTACTACGTTTCTAGCGGGGGCACAGATACGCAGTATTTT
CASSYYVSSGGTDTQYF
>TRBV2|few|.|TRBJ1-1
TGCAGGACCAGCCGATCTTACACTGAAGCTTTCTTT
CRTSRSYTEAFF
>TRBV7-2|many|.|TRBJ2-5
TGTGCCAGCAGCTTAGCGACGGCAGGGGCGGGAGAGACCCAGTACTTC
CASSLATAGAGETQYF
>TRBV5-8|.|.|TRBJ1-2
TGTGCCAGCAGCATCCGACAGGTGATAAACTATGGCTACACCTTC
CASSIRQVINYGYTF
>TRBV11-2|.|TRBD1|TRBJ2-7
TGTGCCAGCAGCCCAAGGGGGACAGACCGCTACGAGCAGTACTTC
CASSPRGTDRYEQYF
>TRBV2|few|.|TRBJ2-1
TGTGCCAGCCGCGGACGTTACAATGAGCAGTTCTTC
CASRGRYNEQFF
>TRBV5-1|.|TRBD1|TRBJ1-1
TGCGCCAGCAGCATAGGACAGGGCGAAGCTTTCTTT
CASSIGQGEAFF
>TRBV19|few|TRBD1|TRBJ1-5
TGTGCCAGTAGTGCCGGACAGGGTGGTAAGCCCCAGCATTTT
CASSAGQGGKPQHF
>TRBV28|.|TRBD1|TRBJ2-5
TGTGCCAGCAGTTTATTAGGCAGGGGGCGTCCTGAGACCCAGTACTTC
CASSLLGRGRPETQYF
>TRBV27|.|TRBD1|TRBJ1-2
TGTGCCAGCAGTCCGGACAGGGATACTTATGGCTACACCTTC
CASSPDRDTYGYTF
>TRBV11-2|few|TRBD1|TRBJ1-2
TGTGCCAGCAGACCCGAGGACAGGCTTAACTATGGCTACACCTTC
CASRPEDRLNYGYTF